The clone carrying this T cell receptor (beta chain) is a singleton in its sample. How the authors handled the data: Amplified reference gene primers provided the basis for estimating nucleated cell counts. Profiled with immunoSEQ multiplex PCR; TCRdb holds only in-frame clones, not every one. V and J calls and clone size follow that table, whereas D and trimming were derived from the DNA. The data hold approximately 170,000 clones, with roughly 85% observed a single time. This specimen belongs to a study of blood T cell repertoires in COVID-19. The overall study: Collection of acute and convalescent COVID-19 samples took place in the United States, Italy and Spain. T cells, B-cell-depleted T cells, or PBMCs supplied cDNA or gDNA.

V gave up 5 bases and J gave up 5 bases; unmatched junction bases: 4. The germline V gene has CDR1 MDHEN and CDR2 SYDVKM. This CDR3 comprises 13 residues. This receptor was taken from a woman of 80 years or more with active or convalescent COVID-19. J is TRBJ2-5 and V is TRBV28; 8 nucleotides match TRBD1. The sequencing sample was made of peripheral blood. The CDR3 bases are TGTGCCAGCAGTCAGTGGACAGGGGAGACCCAGTACTTC. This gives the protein CASSQWTGETQYF.